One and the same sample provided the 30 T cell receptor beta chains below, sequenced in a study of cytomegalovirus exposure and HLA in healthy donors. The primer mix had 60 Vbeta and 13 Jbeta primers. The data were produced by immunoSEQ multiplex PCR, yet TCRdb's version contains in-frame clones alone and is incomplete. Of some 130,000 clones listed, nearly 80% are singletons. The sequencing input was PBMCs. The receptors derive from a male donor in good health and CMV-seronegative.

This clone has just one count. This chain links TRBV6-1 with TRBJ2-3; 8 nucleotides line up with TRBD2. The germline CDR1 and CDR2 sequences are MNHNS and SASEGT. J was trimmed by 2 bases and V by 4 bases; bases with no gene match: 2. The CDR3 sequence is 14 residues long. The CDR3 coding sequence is TGTGCCAGCAGTGGACTAGCGCACACAGATACGCAGTATTTT. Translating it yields CASSGLAHTDTQYF.

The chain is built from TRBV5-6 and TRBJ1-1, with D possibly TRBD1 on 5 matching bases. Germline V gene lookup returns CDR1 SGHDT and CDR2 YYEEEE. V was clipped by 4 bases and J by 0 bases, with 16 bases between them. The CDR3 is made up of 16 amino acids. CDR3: CASSGSGGFMNTEAFF. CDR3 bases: TGTGCCAGCAGCGGTAGTGGGGGGTTCATGAACACTGAAGCTTTCTTT.

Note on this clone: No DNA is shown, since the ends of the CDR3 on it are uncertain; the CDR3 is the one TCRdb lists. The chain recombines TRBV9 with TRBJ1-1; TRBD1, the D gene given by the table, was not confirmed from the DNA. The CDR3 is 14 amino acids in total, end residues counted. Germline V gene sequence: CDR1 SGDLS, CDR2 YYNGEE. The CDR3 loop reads CASSVGGGSRRVFF.

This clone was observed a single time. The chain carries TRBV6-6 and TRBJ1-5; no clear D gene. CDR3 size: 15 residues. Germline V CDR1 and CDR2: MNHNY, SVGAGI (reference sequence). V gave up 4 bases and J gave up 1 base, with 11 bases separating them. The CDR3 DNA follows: TGTGCCAGCAGTTCGGGGTGGGAAAGCAATCAGCCCCAGCATTTT. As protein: CASSSGWESNQPQHF.

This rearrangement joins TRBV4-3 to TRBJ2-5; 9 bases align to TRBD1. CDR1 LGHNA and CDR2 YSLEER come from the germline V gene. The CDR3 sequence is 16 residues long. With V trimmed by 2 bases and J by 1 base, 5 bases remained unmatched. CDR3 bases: TGCGCCAGCAGCCAAAACCCGGGACAGGGCCAAGAGACCCAGTACTTC. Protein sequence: CASSQNPGQGQETQYF.

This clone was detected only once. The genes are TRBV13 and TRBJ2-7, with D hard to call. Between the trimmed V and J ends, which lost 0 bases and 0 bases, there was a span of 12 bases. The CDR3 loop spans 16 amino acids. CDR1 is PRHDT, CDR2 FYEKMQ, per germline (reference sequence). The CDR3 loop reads CASSLGAVRSSYEQYF. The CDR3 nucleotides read TGTGCCAGCAGCTTAGGGGCGGTGCGCAGCTCCTACGAGCAGTACTTC.

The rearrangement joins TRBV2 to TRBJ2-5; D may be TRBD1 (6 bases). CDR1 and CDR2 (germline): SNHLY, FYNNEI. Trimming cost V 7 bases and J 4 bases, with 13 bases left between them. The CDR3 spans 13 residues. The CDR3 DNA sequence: TGTGCCAGCATTCCCCAGGGGAGAGAGACCCAGTACTTC. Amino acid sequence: CASIPQGRETQYF. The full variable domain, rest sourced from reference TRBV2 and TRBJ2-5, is EPEVTQTPSHQVTQMGQEVILRCVPISNHLYFYWYRQILGQKVEFLVSFYNNEISEKSEIFDDQFSVERPDGSNFTLKIRSTKLEDSAMYFCASIPQGRETQYFGPGTRLLVL.

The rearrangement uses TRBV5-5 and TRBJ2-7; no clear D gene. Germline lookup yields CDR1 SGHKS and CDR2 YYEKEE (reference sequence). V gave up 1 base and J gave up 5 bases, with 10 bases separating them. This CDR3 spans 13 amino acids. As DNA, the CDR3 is TGTGCCAGCAGCTTGAGCTTGGGCCACGAGCAGTACTTC. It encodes CASSLSLGHEQYF. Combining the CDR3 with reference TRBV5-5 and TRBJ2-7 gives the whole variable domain DAGVTQSPTHLIKTRGQQVTLRCSPISGHKSVSWYQQVLGQGPQFIFQYYEKEERGRGNFPDRFSARQFPNYSSELNVNALLLGDSALYLCASSLSLGHEQYFGPGTRLTVT.

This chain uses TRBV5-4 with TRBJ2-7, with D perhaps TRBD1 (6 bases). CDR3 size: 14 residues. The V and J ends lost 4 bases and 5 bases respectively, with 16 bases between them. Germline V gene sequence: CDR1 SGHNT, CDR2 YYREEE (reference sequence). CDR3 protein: CASSPGQSRDEQYF. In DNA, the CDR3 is TGTGCCAGCAGCCCCGGACAGTCTAGGGACGAGCAGTACTTC.

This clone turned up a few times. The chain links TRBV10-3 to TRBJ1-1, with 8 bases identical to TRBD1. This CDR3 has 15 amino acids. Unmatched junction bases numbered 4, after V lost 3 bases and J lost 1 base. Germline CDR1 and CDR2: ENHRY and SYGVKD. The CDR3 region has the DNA TGTGCCATCAGTGACCCACAGGGGGGGAACACTGAAGCTTTCTTT. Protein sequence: CAISDPQGGNTEAFF.

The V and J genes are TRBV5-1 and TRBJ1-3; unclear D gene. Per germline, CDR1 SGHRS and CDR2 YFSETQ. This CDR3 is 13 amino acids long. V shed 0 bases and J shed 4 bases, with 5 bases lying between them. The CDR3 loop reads CASSLAPGNTIYF. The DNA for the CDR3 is TGCGCCAGCAGCTTGGCTCCGGGAAACACCATATATTTT.

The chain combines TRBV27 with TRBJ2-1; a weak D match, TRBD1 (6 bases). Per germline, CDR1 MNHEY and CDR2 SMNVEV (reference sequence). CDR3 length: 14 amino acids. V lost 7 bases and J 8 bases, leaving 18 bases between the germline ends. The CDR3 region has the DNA TGTGCCAGCAACACAGGGTTCTTTTTCGATGAGCAGTTCTTC. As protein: CASNTGFFFDEQFF.

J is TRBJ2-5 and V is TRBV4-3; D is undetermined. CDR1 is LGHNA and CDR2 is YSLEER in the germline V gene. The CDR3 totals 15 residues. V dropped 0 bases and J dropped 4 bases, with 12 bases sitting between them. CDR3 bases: TGCGCCAGCAGCCAAGATCGTGGTAGTTCAGAGACCCAGTACTTC. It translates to CASSQDRGSSETQYF.

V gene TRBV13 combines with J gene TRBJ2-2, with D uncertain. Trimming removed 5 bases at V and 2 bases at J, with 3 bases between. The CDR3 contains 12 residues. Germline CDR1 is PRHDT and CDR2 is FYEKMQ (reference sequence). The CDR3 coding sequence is TGTGCCAGCAGCACAAACACCGGGGAGCTGTTTTTT. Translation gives CASSTNTGELFF.

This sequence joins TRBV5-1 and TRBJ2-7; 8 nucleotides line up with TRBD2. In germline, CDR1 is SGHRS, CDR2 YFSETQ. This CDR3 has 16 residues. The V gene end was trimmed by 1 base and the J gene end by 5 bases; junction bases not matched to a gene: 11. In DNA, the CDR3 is TGCGCCAGCAGCTTGCAACCGAGCGGGGGAGGCGACGAGCAGTACTTC. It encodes CASSLQPSGGGDEQYF.

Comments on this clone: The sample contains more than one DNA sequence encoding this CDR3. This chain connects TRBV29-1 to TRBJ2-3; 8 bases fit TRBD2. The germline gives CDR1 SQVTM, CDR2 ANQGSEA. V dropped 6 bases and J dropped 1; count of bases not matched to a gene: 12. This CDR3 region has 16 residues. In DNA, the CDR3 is TGCAGCGTACTAGGACTAGCTGGGGCAGGCACAGATACGCAGTATTTT. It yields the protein CSVLGLAGAGTDTQYF.

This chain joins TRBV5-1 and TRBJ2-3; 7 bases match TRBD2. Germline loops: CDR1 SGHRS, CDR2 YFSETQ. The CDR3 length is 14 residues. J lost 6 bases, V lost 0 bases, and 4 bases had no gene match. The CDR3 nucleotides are TGCGCCAGCAGCTTGGTGGGTAGCGGGGATACGCAGTATTTT. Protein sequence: CASSLVGSGDTQYF.

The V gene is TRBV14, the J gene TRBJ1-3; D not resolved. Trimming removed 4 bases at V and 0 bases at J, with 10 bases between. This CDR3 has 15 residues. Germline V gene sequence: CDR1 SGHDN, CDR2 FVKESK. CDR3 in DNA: TGTGCCAGCAGCCCCCCCACCTACTCTGGAAACACCATATATTTT. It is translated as CASSPPTYSGNTIYF.

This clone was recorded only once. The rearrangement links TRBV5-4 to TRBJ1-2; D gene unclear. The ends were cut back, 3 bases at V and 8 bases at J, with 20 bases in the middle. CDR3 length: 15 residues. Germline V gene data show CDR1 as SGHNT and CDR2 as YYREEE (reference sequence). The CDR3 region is CASSSITTDLRGYTF. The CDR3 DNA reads TGTGCCAGCAGCTCTATAACCACAGACCTAAGGGGCTACACCTTC.

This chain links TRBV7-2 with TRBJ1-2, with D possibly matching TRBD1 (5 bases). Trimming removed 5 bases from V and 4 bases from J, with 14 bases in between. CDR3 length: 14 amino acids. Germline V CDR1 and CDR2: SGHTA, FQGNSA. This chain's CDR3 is CASSPGGVFYGYTF. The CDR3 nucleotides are TGTGCCAGCAGCCCCGGGGGGGTCTTCTATGGCTACACCTTC.

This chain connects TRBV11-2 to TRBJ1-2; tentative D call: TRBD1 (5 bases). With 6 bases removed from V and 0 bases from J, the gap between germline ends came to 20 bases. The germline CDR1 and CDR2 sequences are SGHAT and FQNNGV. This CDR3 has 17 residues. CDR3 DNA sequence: TGTGCCAGCAGTCCAACAGGAGAATATTCATCTAACTATGGCTACACCTTC. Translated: CASSPTGEYSSNYGYTF.

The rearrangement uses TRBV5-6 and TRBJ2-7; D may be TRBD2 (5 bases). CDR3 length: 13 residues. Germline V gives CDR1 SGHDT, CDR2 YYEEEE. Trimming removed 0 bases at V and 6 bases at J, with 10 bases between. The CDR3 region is CASSLGGGREQYF. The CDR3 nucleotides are TGTGCCAGCAGCTTGGGTGGCGGGCGCGAGCAGTACTTC.

CDR3 protein: CASSGGPTGETQYF. In DNA form, the CDR3 reads TGCGCCAGCAGTGGGGGGCCGACGGGAGAGACCCAGTACTTC. This chain connects TRBV10-1 to TRBJ2-5, with D perhaps matching TRBD1 (6 bases). Trimming shortened V by 4 bases and J by 4 bases, and 13 bases separated the two germline ends. This CDR3 is built from 14 residues. Germline V CDR1 and CDR2: WNHNN, SYGVQD (reference sequence).

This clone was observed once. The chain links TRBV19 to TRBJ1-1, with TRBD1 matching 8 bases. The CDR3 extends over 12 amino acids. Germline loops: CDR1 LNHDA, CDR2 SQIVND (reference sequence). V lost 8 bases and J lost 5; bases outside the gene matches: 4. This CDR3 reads CASQTGVTEAFF. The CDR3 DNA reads TGTGCCAGTCAGACAGGGGTAACTGAAGCTTTCTTT. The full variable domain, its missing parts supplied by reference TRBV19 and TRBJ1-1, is DGGITQSPKYLFRKEGQNVTLSCEQNLNHDAMYWYRQDPGQGLRLIYYSQIVNDFQKGDIAEGYSVSREKKESFPLTVTSAQKNPTAFYLCASQTGVTEAFFGQGTRLTVV.

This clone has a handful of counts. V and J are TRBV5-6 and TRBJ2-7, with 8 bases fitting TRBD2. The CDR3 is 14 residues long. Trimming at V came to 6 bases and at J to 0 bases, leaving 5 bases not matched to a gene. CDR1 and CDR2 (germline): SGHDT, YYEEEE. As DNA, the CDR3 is TGTGCCAGCACCATAGCGGGGAACTCCTACGAGCAGTACTTC. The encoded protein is CASTIAGNSYEQYF. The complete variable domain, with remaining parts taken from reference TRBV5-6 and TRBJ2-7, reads DAGVTQSPTHLIKTRGQQVTLRCSPKSGHDTVSWYQQALGQGPQFIFQYYEEEERQRGNFPDRFSGHQFPNYSSELNVNALLLGDSALYLCASTIAGNSYEQYFGPGTRLTVT.

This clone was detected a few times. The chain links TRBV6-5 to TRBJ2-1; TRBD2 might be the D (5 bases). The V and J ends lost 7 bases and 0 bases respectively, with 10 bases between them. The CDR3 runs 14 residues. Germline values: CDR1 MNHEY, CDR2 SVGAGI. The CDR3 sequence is CASTPGSSYNEQFF. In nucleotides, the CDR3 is TGTGCCAGCACCCCGGGGAGCTCCTACAATGAGCAGTTCTTC.

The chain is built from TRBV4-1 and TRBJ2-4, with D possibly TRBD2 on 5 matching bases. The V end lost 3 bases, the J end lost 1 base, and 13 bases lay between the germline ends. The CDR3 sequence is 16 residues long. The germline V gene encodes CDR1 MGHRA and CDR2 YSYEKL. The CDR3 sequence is CASSQATAVAKNIQYF. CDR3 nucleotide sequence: TGCGCCAGCAGCCAGGCCACAGCGGTGGCCAAAAACATTCAGTACTTC.

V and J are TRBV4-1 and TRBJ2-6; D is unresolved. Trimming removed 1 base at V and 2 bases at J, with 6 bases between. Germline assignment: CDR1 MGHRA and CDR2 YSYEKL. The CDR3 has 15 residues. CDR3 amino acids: CASSQGPTGANVLTF. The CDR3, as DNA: TGCGCCAGCAGCCAAGGGCCGACTGGGGCCAACGTCCTGACTTTC.

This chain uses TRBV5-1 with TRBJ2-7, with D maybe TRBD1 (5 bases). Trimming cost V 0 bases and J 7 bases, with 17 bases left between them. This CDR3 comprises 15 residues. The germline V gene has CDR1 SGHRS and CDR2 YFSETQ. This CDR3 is CASSLAEVAAGEQYF. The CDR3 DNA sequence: TGCGCCAGCAGCTTGGCAGAGGTGGCAGCAGGGGAGCAGTACTTC.

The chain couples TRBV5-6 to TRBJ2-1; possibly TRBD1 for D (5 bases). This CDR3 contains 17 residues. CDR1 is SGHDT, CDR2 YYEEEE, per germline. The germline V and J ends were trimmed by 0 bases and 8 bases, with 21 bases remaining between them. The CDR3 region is CASSLVGSPKGHDEQFF. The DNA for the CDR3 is TGTGCCAGCAGCTTGGTCGGCTCCCCCAAGGGGCACGATGAGCAGTTCTTC.